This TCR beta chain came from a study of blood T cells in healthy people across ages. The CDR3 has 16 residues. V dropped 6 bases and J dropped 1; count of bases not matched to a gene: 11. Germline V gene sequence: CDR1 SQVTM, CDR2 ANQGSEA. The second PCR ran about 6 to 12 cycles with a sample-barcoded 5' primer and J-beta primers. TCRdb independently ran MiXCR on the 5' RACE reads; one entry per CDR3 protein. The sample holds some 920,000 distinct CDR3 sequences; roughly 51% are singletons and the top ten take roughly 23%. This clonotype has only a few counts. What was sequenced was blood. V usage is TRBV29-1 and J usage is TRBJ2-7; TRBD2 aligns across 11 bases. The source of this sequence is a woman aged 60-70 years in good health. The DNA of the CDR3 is TGCAGCGTGAGGGCCCCACTAGCGGGGGCTTCCTACGAGCAGTACTTC. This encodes CSVRAPLAGASYEQYF.